This T cell receptor (beta chain) derives from a study of Ad26.COV2.S vaccination and SARS-CoV-2 variants. Turning to the study itself: Ad26.COV2.S shots went into the muscle once or twice, 56 days apart.

Data came from immunoSEQ multiplex PCR; TCRdb stores just in-frame clones and leaves some out. Here the sample spans approximately 340,000 clones, about 85% being singletons. The germline V and J ends were trimmed by 0 bases and 3 bases, with 13 bases remaining between them. The CDR3 length is 15 residues. From germline, CDR1 is SGDLS and CDR2 YYNGEE. Treatment: roughly 18 received Ad26.COV2.S at low or high dose, single or two shots; about five received placebo; per-sample allocation not given. Collection of the samples took place on day 63 after the first injection of vaccine or placebo. Expressing Wuhan-strain SARS-CoV-2 spike, an Ad26 vector served as the vaccine.

This TCR was sampled from a person between 18 and 59 years old who received the Ad26.COV2.S COVID-19 vaccine or a placebo. The V and J genes are TRBV9 and TRBJ2-7; D is perhaps TRBD2 (6 bases). The material was peripheral blood, obtained in a trial of Ad26.COV2.S vaccine versus placebo. CDR3 amino acids: CASSVAEGSFYEQYF. In DNA form, the CDR3 reads TGTGCCAGCAGCGTAGCGGAGGGCTCCTTCTACGAGCAGTACTTC. The full variable domain, rest sourced from reference TRBV9 and TRBJ2-7, is DSGVTQTPKHLITATGQRVTLRCSPRSGDLSVYWYQQSLDQGLQFLIQYYNGEERAKGNILERFSAQQFPDLHSELNLSSLELGDSALYFCASSVAEGSFYEQYFGPGTRLTVT.